What follows describes a single TCR beta chain. CDR3 length: 17 residues. V trimming: 0 bases; J trimming: 4 bases; junction bases outside the gene matches: 9. Germline V CDR1 and CDR2: KGHSY, FQNENV. The source of the sample is a study of blood T cell repertoires in COVID-19. Study context: Specimens from acute and convalescent COVID-19 originated in the United States, Italy and Spain. Sample material is recorded as cDNA or gDNA derived from T cells, B-cell-depleted T cells, or PBMCs.

The method was immunoSEQ multiplex PCR; TCRdb's version includes in-frame clones alone and lacks a portion of them. The data contain around 190,000 clones, around nine tenths of them singletons. The TCR sequence derives from a man between 18 and 35 years old with active or convalescent COVID-19. The sample was peripheral blood. V gene TRBV16 combines with J gene TRBJ2-1; 7 nucleotides line up with TRBD2. CDR3 residues: CASSQSVWGLLYNEQFF. The CDR3 nucleotides are TGTGCCAGCAGCCAATCCGTATGGGGACTACTATACAATGAGCAGTTCTTC.